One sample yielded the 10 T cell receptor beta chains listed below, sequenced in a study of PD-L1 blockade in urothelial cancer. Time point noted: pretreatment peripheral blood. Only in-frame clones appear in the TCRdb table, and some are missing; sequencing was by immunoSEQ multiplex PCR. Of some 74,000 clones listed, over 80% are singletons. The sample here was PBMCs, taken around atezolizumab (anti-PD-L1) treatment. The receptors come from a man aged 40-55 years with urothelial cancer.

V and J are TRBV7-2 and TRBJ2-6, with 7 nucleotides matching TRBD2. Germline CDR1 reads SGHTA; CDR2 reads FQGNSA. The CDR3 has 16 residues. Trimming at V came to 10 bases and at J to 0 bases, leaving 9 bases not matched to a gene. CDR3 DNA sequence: TGTGCCACCCGGGAGGCCTTCTTCTCTGGGGCCAACGTCCTGACTTTC. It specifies CATREAFFSGANVLTF.

This CDR3 reads CASSPTGSYGYTF. Written as DNA, the CDR3 is TGTGCCAGCAGTCCCACAGGCTCGTATGGCTACACCTTC. The chain joins TRBV9 to TRBJ1-2; perhaps TRBD1 as D (5 bases). CDR3 length equals 13 residues. Looked up from germline, CDR1 is SGDLS and CDR2 is YYNGEE. Trimming removed 5 bases from V and 5 bases from J, with 13 bases in between.

The CDR3 loop reads CASSLQEALSTDTQYF. The DNA for the CDR3 is TGTGCCAGCAGCCTGCAGGAGGCGCTTAGCACAGATACGCAGTATTTT. The V gene is TRBV7-2, the J gene TRBJ2-3; perhaps TRBD2 as D (5 bases). Germline CDR1 and CDR2: SGHTA and FQGNSA. Trimming took 5 bases from V and 0 from J, leaving 15 bases between them. The CDR3 loop spans 16 amino acids. Looking up the rest from reference TRBV7-2 and TRBJ2-3 gives the full variable domain: GAGVSQSPSNKVTEKGKDVELRCDPISGHTALYWYRQSLGQGLEFLIYFQGNSAPDKSGLPSDRFSAERTGGSVSTLTIQRTQQEDSAVYLCASSLQEALSTDTQYFGPGTRLTVL.

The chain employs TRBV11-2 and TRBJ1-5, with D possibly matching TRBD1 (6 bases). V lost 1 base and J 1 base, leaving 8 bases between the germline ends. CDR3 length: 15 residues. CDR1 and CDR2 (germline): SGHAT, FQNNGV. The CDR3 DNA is TGTGCCAGCAGCTTAGGGACAGTGAGCAATCAGCCCCAGCATTTT. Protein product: CASSLGTVSNQPQHF. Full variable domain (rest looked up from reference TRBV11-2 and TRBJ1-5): EAGVAQSPRYKIIEKRQSVAFWCNPISGHATLYWYQQILGQGPKLLIQFQNNGVVDDSQLPKDRFSAERLKGVDSTLKIQPAKLEDSAVYLCASSLGTVSNQPQHFGDGTRLSIL.

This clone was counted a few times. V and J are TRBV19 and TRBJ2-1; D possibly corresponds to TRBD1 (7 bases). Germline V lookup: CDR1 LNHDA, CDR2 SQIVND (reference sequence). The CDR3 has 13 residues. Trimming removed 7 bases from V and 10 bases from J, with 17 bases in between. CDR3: CASKGGGEGEQFF. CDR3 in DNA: TGTGCCAGTAAAGGAGGGGGCGAGGGGGAGCAGTTCTTC.

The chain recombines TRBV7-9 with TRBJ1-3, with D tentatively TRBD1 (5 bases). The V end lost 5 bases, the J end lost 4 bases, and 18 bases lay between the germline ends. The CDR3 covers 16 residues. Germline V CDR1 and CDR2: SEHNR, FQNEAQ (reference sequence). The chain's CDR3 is CASSRWVQEGGNTIYF. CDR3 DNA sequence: TGTGCCAGCAGCCGATGGGTACAGGAAGGAGGAAACACCATATATTTT.

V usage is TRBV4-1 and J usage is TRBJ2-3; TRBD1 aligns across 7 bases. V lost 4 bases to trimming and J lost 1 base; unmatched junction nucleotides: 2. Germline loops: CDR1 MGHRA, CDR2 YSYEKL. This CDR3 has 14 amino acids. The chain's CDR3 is CASSRTGGTDTQYF. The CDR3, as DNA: TGCGCCAGCAGCCGGACAGGAGGCACAGATACGCAGTATTTT.

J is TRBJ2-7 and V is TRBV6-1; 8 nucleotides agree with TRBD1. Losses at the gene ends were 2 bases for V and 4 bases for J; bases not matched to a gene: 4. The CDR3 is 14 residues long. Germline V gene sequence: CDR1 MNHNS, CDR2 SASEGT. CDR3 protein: CASSEQGTGYEQYF. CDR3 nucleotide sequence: TGTGCCAGCAGTGAACAAGGGACAGGTTACGAGCAGTACTTC.

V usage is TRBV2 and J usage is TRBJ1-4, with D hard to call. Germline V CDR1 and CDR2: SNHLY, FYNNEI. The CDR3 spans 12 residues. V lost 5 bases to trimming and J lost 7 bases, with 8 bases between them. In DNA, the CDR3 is TGTGCCAGCAGTTTGGGCCTTGAAAAACTGTTTTTT. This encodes CASSLGLEKLFF. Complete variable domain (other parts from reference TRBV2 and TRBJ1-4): EPEVTQTPSHQVTQMGQEVILRCVPISNHLYFYWYRQILGQKVEFLVSFYNNEISEKSEIFDDQFSVERPDGSNFTLKIRSTKLEDSAMYFCASSLGLEKLFFGSGTQLSVL.

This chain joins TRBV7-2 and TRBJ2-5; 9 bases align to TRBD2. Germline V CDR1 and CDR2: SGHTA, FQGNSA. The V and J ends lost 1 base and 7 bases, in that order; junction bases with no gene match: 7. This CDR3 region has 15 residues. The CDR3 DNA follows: TGTGCCAGCAGCTTAGGTCCGGGACTAGCTGGGACCCAGTACTTC. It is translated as CASSLGPGLAGTQYF. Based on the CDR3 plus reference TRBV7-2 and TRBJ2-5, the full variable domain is GAGVSQSPSNKVTEKGKDVELRCDPISGHTALYWYRQSLGQGLEFLIYFQGNSAPDKSGLPSDRFSAERTGGSVSTLTIQRTQQEDSAVYLCASSLGPGLAGTQYFGPGTRLLVL.